The present T cell receptor (beta chain) was sequenced within a study of T cells in Graves' hyperthyroidism and ophthalmopathy. This clonotype appeared many times. The antigen is not known. Amplified regions were TCR beta CDR3 sequences from RNA transcripts. With the HTBI primer set, the TCR CDR3 went through a first round of RT-PCR. One entry per CDR3 protein, called by TCRdb with MiXCR from the multiplex PCR reads. The sample has 330,000 or so distinct CDR3 sequences, 15% to 20% seen once. Each ophthalmopathy patient scored at least 3 on the Clinical Activity Score and at least 4 on NOSPECS grade, with duration under 3 months. The diagnoses drew upon clinical symptoms, serum thyroxine and TRAb, thyroid ultrasound and orbital computed tomography. Whole-study results and caveats: Patients with ophthalmopathy were separated from those with stable hyperthyroidism by a 13 V-J model. It was a median around 6 months before onset that the model predicted ophthalmopathy.

CDR1 and CDR2 (germline): GTSNPN, SVGIG (reference sequence). V dropped 5 bases and J dropped 2; count of bases not matched to a gene: 4. The CDR3 length is 14 residues. The genes are TRBV30 and TRBJ2-5, with 11 bases fitting TRBD1. The sequence came from a woman in her forties with Graves' ophthalmopathy. Sequenced material: blood. The CDR3 sequence: CAWDGTGGQETQYF. The CDR3 region has the DNA TGTGCCTGGGACGGGACAGGGGGTCAAGAGACCCAGTACTTC.